The source of this T cell receptor beta chain is a study of Ad26.COV2.S vaccination and SARS-CoV-2 variants. This clone was detected only once. TCRdb's table, derived via immunoSEQ multiplex PCR, lists solely in-frame clones and lacks some. This table has around 320,000 clones, 86% appearing once. The treatment here: about 20 received Ad26.COV2.S at low or high dose, single or two shots; about 5 received placebo; per-sample allocation not given. Day 63 following the first vaccine or placebo injection was when the samples were taken. This sample comprised peripheral blood, obtained in a trial of Ad26.COV2.S vaccine versus placebo. The source of this sequence is a person aged 18-60 years who received the Ad26.COV2.S COVID-19 vaccine or a placebo.

The DNA for the CDR3 is TGCGCCACCTTGTTACCGGGACAGGGGTGGAGGGCTGAGCAGTTCTTC. It yields the protein CATLLPGQGWRAEQFF. V is TRBV23-1 and J is TRBJ2-1; 10 nucleotides agree with TRBD1. TRBV23-1 is sorted into the ORF group, with uncertain function. V was clipped by 10 bases and J by 9 bases; unmatched bases: 18. This CDR3 contains 16 residues.